This T cell receptor (beta chain) came from a study of T cell repertoires in cytomegalovirus infection. As for the study in general: Signatures in public TCR beta sequences pointed to both CMV infection and matching HLA type.

This clonotype was found many times. Antigen specificity is unknown. TCRdb reprocessed the reads with MiXCR, giving one entry per CDR3 protein. The profile shows roughly 190,000 distinct CDR3 sequences, 7.5% to 10% of them singletons. The V segment lost 5 bases and the J segment 8 bases; nucleotides outside the gene matches: 9. Germline CDR1 reads MDHEN; CDR2 reads SYDVKM. This CDR3 has 14 residues. Points from the study as a whole: Pooled public TCR beta family frequency picked out CMV carriers with the relevant HLA. HLA-C-restricted TCR beta clonotypes specific for CMV led the ex vivo response.

The origin of this receptor is a human donor in good health (CMV status not recorded). Some clones in this sample may be carry-over from other donors' samples. The gene calls are TRBV28 and TRBJ1-2; 9 bases map to TRBD1. The sequencing input was PBMCs. The CDR3: CASSMTGGIGGYTF. In DNA form, the CDR3 reads TGTGCCAGCAGTATGACAGGGGGGATAGGAGGCTACACCTTC.